These 29 T cell receptor beta chains originate from one sample sequenced in a study of neoadjuvant nivolumab and ipilimumab in lung cancer. Produced via immunoSEQ multiplex PCR; TCRdb's table is partial and in-frame only. The sample lists 15,000 to 20,000 clones; less than 85% were seen once. Specimen: tumor tissue, collected after neoadjuvant nivolumab, alone or with ipilimumab, at or shortly before surgery. The source is an adult with non-small cell lung cancer.

The V gene is TRBV30, the J gene TRBJ1-5, with a weak D call TRBD1 (5 bases). The V gene lost 2 bases and the J gene lost 4 bases, with 9 bases spanning the gap. Germline-derived CDR1 and CDR2 are GTSNPN and SVGIG (reference sequence). The CDR3 consists of 13 residues. CDR3 in DNA: TGTGCCTGGAGTCTTGACAGTAATCAGCCCCAGCATTTT. Translated: CAWSLDSNQPQHF.

The rearrangement uses TRBV4-1 and TRBJ1-2; D is perhaps TRBD1 (5 bases). Trimming shortened V by 1 base and J by 8 bases, and 14 bases separated the two germline ends. Germline loops: CDR1 MGHRA, CDR2 YSYEKL. CDR3 length: 14 residues. The chain's CDR3 is CASSQGPDTPGYTF. The CDR3 DNA follows: TGCGCCAGCAGCCAAGGACCGGACACCCCAGGCTACACCTTC.

The rearrangement links TRBV10-3 to TRBJ2-7; 9 nucleotides align to TRBD1. The CDR3 contains 14 residues. The trim removed 10 bases at V and 4 bases at J, leaving 11 bases unmatched. CDR1 is ENHRY, CDR2 SYGVKD, per germline. CDR3 sequence reads: CATAPGQGPYEQYF. DNA of the CDR3: TGTGCCACCGCACCGGGACAGGGACCATACGAGCAGTACTTC.

The J gene is TRBJ1-5, the V gene TRBV7-9, with 10 positions matching TRBD1. Germline V gene sequence: CDR1 SEHNR, CDR2 FQNEAQ (reference sequence). The V segment lost 1 base and the J segment 4 bases; nucleotides outside the gene matches: 7. The CDR3 spans 17 residues. CDR3 loop: CASSLGSGTGVNQPQHF. The CDR3 nucleotides are TGTGCCAGCAGCTTAGGTTCGGGGACAGGGGTAAATCAGCCCCAGCATTTT.

The chain links TRBV4-3 to TRBJ2-3; D perhaps matches TRBD1 (5 bases). Per germline, CDR1 LGHNA and CDR2 YSLEER. Trimming cost V 2 bases and J 2 bases, with 8 bases left between them. This CDR3 region has 14 residues. Written as DNA, the CDR3 is TGCGCCAGCAGCCAAAAGACAGACACAGATACGCAGTATTTT. This translates into CASSQKTDTDTQYF.

In DNA form, the CDR3 reads TGTGCCTGGAGTGTTGCGGCTTGGGGCGCTGAAGCTTTCTTT. Residues: CAWSVAAWGAEAFF. The J gene is TRBJ1-1, the V gene TRBV30; possibly TRBD1 for D (5 bases). Per the germline V gene, CDR1 is GTSNPN and CDR2 is SVGIG (reference sequence). V lost 0 bases to trimming and J lost 6 bases, with 14 bases between them. The CDR3 is made up of 14 amino acids.

By share, this clone counts as large. The rearrangement links TRBV7-6 to TRBJ1-6; 8 positions agree with TRBD1. This CDR3 is 14 amino acids long. CDR1 is SGHVS, CDR2 FNYEAQ, per germline. With 6 bases clipped from V and 7 bases from J, the junction kept 5 bases outside the gene matches. The CDR3 DNA reads TGTGCCAGCAGAGGACAGGGAGAGAATTCACCCCTCCACTTT. Protein sequence: CASRGQGENSPLHF.

This clone is medium-sized (0.01 to 0.1%) within its sample. The chain uses TRBV10-2 and TRBJ1-1; no reliable D call. V lost 6 bases to trimming and J lost 5 bases, with 13 bases between them. There are 13 residues in the CDR3. The germline gives CDR1 WSHSY, CDR2 SAAADI. The CDR3, as DNA: TGCGCCAGCAGATGGGCTTCTGGAACTGAAGCTTTCTTT. The encoded protein is CASRWASGTEAFF.

J is TRBJ2-7 and V is TRBV7-2; the match to TRBD2 covers 9 bases. The CDR3 consists of 13 residues. Looked up from germline, CDR1 is SGHTA and CDR2 is FQGNSA. The ends lost 5 bases at V and 2 bases at J; junction bases unmatched: 1. CDR3 in amino acids: CASSPSGAYEQYF. Here the CDR3 DNA reads TGTGCCAGCAGCCCTAGCGGGGCCTACGAGCAGTACTTC.

This rearrangement joins TRBV6-5 to TRBJ2-7; D unresolved. CDR3 length: 14 residues. CDR1 is MNHEY, CDR2 SVGAGI, per germline. The V end lost 2 bases, the J end lost 5 bases, and 13 bases lay between the germline ends. The CDR3 nucleotides read TGTGCCAGCAGTTACCCCTTGGACCTGGACGAGCAGTACTTC. Amino acids: CASSYPLDLDEQYF.

This clone was seen a few times. The genes are TRBV5-5 and TRBJ1-2; no clear D. This CDR3 contains 16 residues. Germline-derived CDR1 and CDR2 are SGHKS and YYEKEE (reference sequence). V dropped 0 bases and J dropped 5 bases, with 17 bases sitting between them. CDR3 bases: TGTGCCAGCAGCTTGGTAGTCAGCACCCGAAGGTATGGCTACACCTTC. Protein sequence: CASSLVVSTRRYGYTF.

The chain combines TRBV13 with TRBJ1-5; 10 nucleotides align to TRBD1. The germline CDR1 and CDR2 sequences are PRHDT and FYEKMQ (reference sequence). Trimming removed 0 bases from V and 2 bases from J; junction bases left unmatched: 10. The CDR3 spans 19 residues. In DNA, the CDR3 is TGTGCCAGCAGCTTAGGGATTGGGACAGGGGAGGGGGGCAATCAGCCCCAGCATTTT. This translates into CASSLGIGTGEGGNQPQHF.

The rearrangement joins TRBV19 to TRBJ2-1; D remains ambiguous. V lost 7 bases and J 8 bases, leaving 18 bases between the germline ends. Germline lookup yields CDR1 LNHDA and CDR2 SQIVND (reference sequence). This CDR3 is 14 amino acids long. The CDR3 region is CASKRLQASDEQFF. CDR3 nucleotide sequence: TGTGCCAGTAAACGACTCCAGGCCTCAGATGAGCAGTTCTTC.

This clone appeared once. This rearrangement joins TRBV5-5 to TRBJ2-5; either TRBD1 or TRBD2 may fit D (5 bases each). Germline V CDR1 and CDR2: SGHKS, YYEKEE (reference sequence). Trimming took off 0 bases at V and 4 bases at J, with 16 bases between the two ends. The CDR3 loop spans 16 amino acids. The CDR3 nucleotides are TGTGCCAGCAGCTTGGTAGGGACCCCCGTGGGAGAGACCCAGTACTTC. Translation gives CASSLVGTPVGETQYF.

This clone was seen a single time. This chain connects TRBV30 to TRBJ1-1, with 7 bases lining up with TRBD1. The CDR3 is 14 residues long. Trimming at V came to 4 bases and at J to 4 bases, leaving 9 bases not matched to a gene. Germline V lookup: CDR1 GTSNPN, CDR2 SVGIG (reference sequence). CDR3 sequence reads: CAWIKGAGGTEAFF. DNA of the CDR3: TGTGCCTGGATAAAGGGGGCTGGGGGCACTGAAGCTTTCTTT.

This clone was counted only a few times. J is TRBJ2-2 and V is TRBV28; 11 bases fit TRBD1. J lost 11 bases, V lost 5 bases, and 7 bases had no gene match. Germline V gives CDR1 MDHEN, CDR2 SYDVKM. The CDR3 totals 14 residues. CDR3 coding DNA: TGTGCCAGCAGTGGGGACAGGGGGACCACAGAGCTGTTTTTT. Its translation: CASSGDRGTTELFF.

The J gene is TRBJ1-1, the V gene TRBV11-2; D call uncertain. Germline V CDR1 and CDR2: SGHAT, FQNNGV. The CDR3 loop spans 13 amino acids. The V end lost 5 bases, the J end lost 1 base, and 8 bases lay between the germline ends. CDR3 sequence: CASSHTPNTEAFF. DNA of the CDR3: TGTGCCAGCAGCCATACACCGAACACTGAAGCTTTCTTT.

The CDR3 spells CSVDLSPAGGPNTGELFF. The DNA for the CDR3 is TGCAGCGTTGATCTCTCCCCAGCGGGGGGACCGAACACCGGGGAGCTGTTTTTT. The chain combines TRBV29-1 with TRBJ2-2; 9 positions agree with TRBD2. Germline V lookup: CDR1 SQVTM, CDR2 ANQGSEA. The V and J ends lost 3 bases and 0 bases, in that order; junction bases with no gene match: 11. The CDR3 contains 18 residues.

This clone was seen a handful of times. The rearrangement uses TRBV27 and TRBJ1-2; D is unclear. The CDR3 loop spans 14 amino acids. Germline CDR1 is MNHEY and CDR2 is SMNVEV (reference sequence). V was cut by 3 bases and J by 2 bases, with 10 bases left in between. The CDR3 spells CASSFDPWNYGYTF. CDR3 nucleotides: TGTGCCAGCAGTTTCGACCCTTGGAACTATGGCTACACCTTC.

The J gene is TRBJ1-2, the V gene TRBV7-9; D is uncertain. V was shortened by 5 bases and J by 1 base, with 11 bases between the two germline ends. CDR3 length equals 14 residues. Germline V CDR1 and CDR2: SEHNR, FQNEAQ (reference sequence). This CDR3 reads CASSPLDINYGYTF. As DNA, the CDR3 is TGTGCCAGCAGCCCCTTAGACATTAACTATGGCTACACCTTC.

By proportion, this clone is medium-sized. The J gene is TRBJ1-2, the V gene TRBV4-1, with TRBD1 matching over 7 bases. J was trimmed by 6 bases and V by 3 bases; bases with no gene match: 7. CDR1 MGHRA and CDR2 YSYEKL come from the germline V gene. The CDR3 consists of 14 residues. CDR3 amino acids: CASSHDRVQDGYTF. Written as DNA, the CDR3 is TGCGCCAGCAGCCACGACAGGGTTCAGGATGGCTACACCTTC.

This chain connects TRBV6-5 to TRBJ1-1; maybe TRBD1 (5 bases). CDR1 and CDR2 (germline): MNHEY, SVGAGI. V shed 6 bases and J shed 1 base, with 15 bases lying between them. The CDR3 contains 15 residues. The CDR3 reads CASSQLRGTNTEAFF. The CDR3 bases are TGTGCCAGCAGCCAGCTCCGGGGGACGAACACTGAAGCTTTCTTT.

The count of this clone is one. The chain uses TRBV5-5 and TRBJ1-5; D is undetermined. The V end lost 0 bases, the J end lost 6 bases, and 7 bases lay between the germline ends. The CDR3 spans 13 residues. Germline CDR1 reads SGHKS; CDR2 reads YYEKEE (reference sequence). This chain's CDR3 is CASSLVAGQPQHF. Here the CDR3 DNA reads TGTGCCAGCAGCTTGGTAGCGGGTCAGCCCCAGCATTTT.

V usage is TRBV7-2 and J usage is TRBJ2-7; the match to TRBD1 covers 12 bases. With V trimmed by 5 bases and J by 5 bases, 7 bases remained unmatched. This CDR3 is 15 amino acids long. From germline, CDR1 is SGHTA and CDR2 FQGNSA. The CDR3 coding sequence is TGTGCCAGCAGCCCGGGACAGGGGGCCGAGAACGAGCAGTACTTC. Protein product: CASSPGQGAENEQYF.

The rearrangement uses TRBV11-3 and TRBJ2-3; 8 bases line up with TRBD1. CDR1 SGHNT and CDR2 YENEEA come from the germline V gene. CDR3 length equals 16 residues. V was clipped by 1 base and J by 1 base; unmatched bases: 4. CDR3 sequence: CASSLGSGQGTDTQYF. CDR3 bases: TGTGCCAGCAGCTTAGGGTCGGGACAGGGCACAGATACGCAGTATTTT. Together with reference TRBV11-3 and TRBJ2-3, the CDR3 gives the full variable domain: EAGVVQSPRYKIIEKKQPVAFWCNPISGHNTLYWYLQNLGQGPELLIRYENEEAVDDSQLPKDRFSAERLKGVDSTLKIQPAELGDSAVYLCASSLGSGQGTDTQYFGPGTRLTVL.

The V and J genes are TRBV7-2 and TRBJ2-5; D unresolved. Trimming removed 3 bases at V and 5 bases at J, with 10 bases between. Per the germline V gene, CDR1 is SGHTA and CDR2 is FQGNSA. CDR3 length: 13 residues. In DNA, the CDR3 is TGTGCCAGCAGCTTCGTCCCCCAGGAGACCCAGTACTTC. It encodes CASSFVPQETQYF.

V gene TRBV5-1 combines with J gene TRBJ1-2; 10 bases align to TRBD1. The CDR3 spans 15 residues. V was clipped by 4 bases and J by 5 bases; unmatched bases: 8. Germline CDR1 SGHRS, CDR2 YFSETQ. The CDR3 reads CASSLTGQGLYGYTF. DNA of the CDR3: TGCGCCAGCAGCCTTACGGGACAGGGGTTGTATGGCTACACCTTC.

This clone is termed medium-sized (0.01 to 0.1%). V and J are TRBV7-6 and TRBJ2-2; D uncertain. The CDR3 totals 17 residues. CDR1 is SGHVS, CDR2 FNYEAQ, per germline. V lost 2 bases to trimming and J lost 7 bases, with 20 bases between them. The CDR3 loop reads CASSLYRVGPKSGELFF. For the CDR3, the DNA is TGTGCCAGCAGCTTATATCGGGTGGGCCCCAAGAGCGGGGAGCTGTTTTTT.

CDR3 bases: TGCGCCAGCAGCTGGGGTAGCGGGGGTACACAAGAGACCCAGTACTTC. It yields the protein CASSWGSGGTQETQYF. V gene TRBV5-1 combines with J gene TRBJ2-5; 9 bases are shared with TRBD2. With 3 bases clipped from V and 2 bases from J, the junction kept 8 bases outside the gene matches. Germline V CDR1 and CDR2: SGHRS, YFSETQ. The CDR3 has 16 amino acids. The full variable domain, completed using reference TRBV5-1 and TRBJ2-5, is KAGVTQTPRYLIKTRGQQVTLSCSPISGHRSVSWYQQTPGQGLQFLFEYFSETQRNKGNFPGRFSGRQFSNSRSEMNVSTLELGDSALYLCASSWGSGGTQETQYFGPGTRLLVL.